A selection of T cell receptor beta chains follows, all from one sample in a study of blood T cell repertoires in COVID-19. The repertoire was sequenced with immunoSEQ multiplex PCR; TCRdb's copy has only in-frame clones and lacks some. This table has hundreds of thousands of clones, about nine tenths appearing once. The sample comprised peripheral blood. Source of these receptors: a woman aged 45 to 65 with COVID-19, enrolled during active disease. Each CDR3 is given with its conserved first and last residue. The order of the fields is V gene, J gene, D gene, clone size, CDR3 protein, CDR3 DNA. D genes are given only for firm matches. Clone size is not always given. Where it is, it says once, few, many or a class for expanded clones.

v_call: TRBV29-1
j_call: TRBJ1-1
d_call: TRBD1
clone_size: .
cdr3_aa: CSVRGTGKNTEAFF
cdr3_nt: TGCAGCGTCCGAGGGACAGGGAAGAACACTGAAGCTTTCTTT

v_call: TRBV5-4
j_call: TRBJ2-2
d_call: TRBD2
clone_size: once
cdr3_aa: CASSQISGGSGELFF
cdr3_nt: TGTGCCAGCAGCCAAATTTCGGGGGGGTCTGGGGAGCTGTTTTTT

v_call: TRBV5-1
j_call: TRBJ2-3
d_call: .
clone_size: .
cdr3_aa: CASSDGGTDTQYF
cdr3_nt: TGCGCCAGCAGTGATGGAGGCACAGATACGCAGTATTTT

v_call: TRBV11-3
j_call: TRBJ2-5
d_call: TRBD2
clone_size: .
cdr3_aa: CASSRRAGGHETQYF
cdr3_nt: TGTGCCAGCAGCCGGAGAGCGGGAGGGCACGAGACCCAGTACTTC

v_call: TRBV3-1/TRBV3-2
j_call: TRBJ2-7
d_call: TRBD1
clone_size: .
cdr3_aa: CASSRRDRNYEQYF
cdr3_nt: TGTGCCAGCAGCCGACGGGACAGAAACTACGAGCAGTACTTC

v_call: TRBV7-2
j_call: TRBJ1-2
d_call: TRBD1
clone_size: .
cdr3_aa: CASSLTVGQDGYTF
cdr3_nt: TGTGCCAGCAGCTTAACCGTGGGACAGGATGGCTACACCTTC

v_call: TRBV4-2
j_call: TRBJ2-5
d_call: .
clone_size: once
cdr3_aa: CASSREETQYF
cdr3_nt: TGTGCCAGCAGCCGAGAAGAGACCCAGTACTTC

v_call: TRBV5-6
j_call: TRBJ2-2
d_call: TRBD2
clone_size: .
cdr3_aa: CASSSIISGSLSSTGELFF
cdr3_nt: TGTGCCAGCAGCTCAATAATTAGCGGGAGTCTTTCGAGCACCGGGGAGCTGTTTTTT

v_call: TRBV7-7
j_call: TRBJ2-1
d_call: TRBD2
clone_size: .
cdr3_aa: CASSPGGGLAGAEQFF
cdr3_nt: TGTGCTAGCAGCCCCGGGGGGGGACTAGCGGGAGCTGAGCAGTTCTTC

v_call: TRBV30
j_call: TRBJ1-4
d_call: .
clone_size: .
cdr3_aa: CAWGTGKGGSLFF
cdr3_nt: TGTGCCTGGGGTACAGGGAAGGGCGGGTCGCTGTTTTTT

v_call: TRBV14
j_call: TRBJ1-1
d_call: .
clone_size: .
cdr3_aa: CASSQEINTEAFF
cdr3_nt: TGTGCCAGCAGCCAGGAGATTAACACTGAAGCTTTCTTT

v_call: TRBV10-3
j_call: TRBJ1-5
d_call: TRBD1
clone_size: .
cdr3_aa: CAISDGTGSNQPQHF
cdr3_nt: TGTGCCATCAGTGACGGGACAGGTAGCAATCAGCCCCAGCATTTT

v_call: TRBV27
j_call: TRBJ1-2
d_call: .
clone_size: few
cdr3_aa: CASSSQNDYGYTF
cdr3_nt: TGTGCCAGCAGCTCACAGAATGACTATGGCTACACCTTC

v_call: TRBV6-5
j_call: TRBJ2-3
d_call: TRBD1
clone_size: .
cdr3_aa: CASSYSWTGSKDTQYF
cdr3_nt: TGTGCCAGCAGTTACTCCTGGACAGGGAGTAAGGATACGCAGTATTTT

v_call: TRBV27
j_call: TRBJ2-2
d_call: .
clone_size: .
cdr3_aa: CASSLGGDTGELFF
cdr3_nt: TGTGCCAGCAGTTTGGGTGGAGACACCGGGGAGCTGTTTTTT

v_call: TRBV19
j_call: TRBJ2-5
d_call: TRBD1
clone_size: .
cdr3_aa: CASSILTGGPRETQYF
cdr3_nt: TGTGCCAGTAGTATCTTGACAGGGGGCCCACGCGAGACCCAGTACTTC

v_call: TRBV6-6
j_call: TRBJ2-7
d_call: .
clone_size: once
cdr3_aa: CASSPVGGEQYF
cdr3_nt: TGTGCCAGCAGTCCGGTCGGGGGCGAGCAGTACTTC

v_call: TRBV11-1
j_call: TRBJ2-7
d_call: .
clone_size: .
cdr3_aa: CASSRRRDYEQYF
cdr3_nt: TGTGCCAGCAGCCGGCGACGGGACTACGAGCAGTACTTC

v_call: TRBV19
j_call: TRBJ2-2
d_call: TRBD2
clone_size: .
cdr3_aa: CASSPAGGPGAGELFF
cdr3_nt: TGTGCCAGTTCGCCAGCGGGAGGGCCGGGCGCCGGGGAGCTGTTTTTT

v_call: TRBV2
j_call: TRBJ1-2
d_call: .
clone_size: .
cdr3_aa: CASSGAWGHPYGYTF
cdr3_nt: TGTGCCAGCAGTGGGGCCTGGGGACACCCCTATGGCTACACCTTC

v_call: TRBV11-2
j_call: TRBJ1-1
d_call: .
clone_size: .
cdr3_aa: CASSLAGSKSGTEAFF
cdr3_nt: TGTGCCAGCAGCTTAGCAGGGTCCAAAAGTGGTACTGAAGCTTTCTTT

v_call: TRBV19
j_call: TRBJ2-7
d_call: TRBD1
clone_size: .
cdr3_aa: CASSTGTASYEQYF
cdr3_nt: TGTGCCTCTTCTACCGGGACAGCATCCTACGAGCAGTACTTC